A selection of T cell receptor beta chains follows, all from one sample in a study of identical twins. Each CDR3 protein gets one entry after TCRdb re-called the 5' RACE reads with MiXCR. The repertoire includes approximately 530,000 distinct CDR3 sequences, approximately 20% of them detected once, and approximately 0.52% sits in the top ten. The same data also contributed to another study, on yellow fever vaccine responses in identical twins.

The sequencing sample was made of CD4+ T cells sorted from blood. The origin of the receptors is a woman between 18 and 29 years old in good health. Both conserved end residues are part of each CDR3. The D gene is left open where the match is weak. Clone size is given for some rows only: seen once, a few or many times, or a class if the clone is expanded.

cdr3_nt: TGCGCCAGCAGCTTGAACTACAACACTGAAGCTTTCTTT
cdr3_aa: CASSLNYNTEAFF
d_call: -
v_call: TRBV5-1
clone_size: -
j_call: TRBJ1-1

cdr3_nt: TGTGCCAGCAGTTTCGCTGGGGGCAACTATGGCTACACCTTC
cdr3_aa: CASSFAGGNYGYTF
d_call: -
v_call: TRBV12-3/TRBV12-4
clone_size: -
j_call: TRBJ1-2

cdr3_nt: TGTGCCAGCAGCTATAGGACAGGGGGCGCCGGGGCAGATACGCAGTATTTT
cdr3_aa: CASSYRTGGAGADTQYF
d_call: TRBD1
v_call: TRBV5-6
clone_size: -
j_call: TRBJ2-3

cdr3_nt: TGCAGTGCTAGTGGTAGGGGGAACACCGGGGAGCTGTTTTTT
cdr3_aa: CSASGRGNTGELFF
d_call: -
v_call: TRBV20-1
clone_size: few
j_call: TRBJ2-2

cdr3_nt: TGCAGTGCTCCCGCCGAAACCGGGGAGCTGTTTTTT
cdr3_aa: CSAPAETGELFF
d_call: -
v_call: TRBV20-1
clone_size: few
j_call: TRBJ2-2

cdr3_nt: TGTGCCAGCAGCCAATTCTTAGCCATATCAAACACCGGGGAGCTGTTTTTT
cdr3_aa: CASSQFLAISNTGELFF
d_call: -
v_call: TRBV14
clone_size: -
j_call: TRBJ2-2

cdr3_nt: TGTGCCAGCAGCTTAGATCTTGGCCCTTCCTACGAGCAGTACTTC
cdr3_aa: CASSLDLGPSYEQYF
d_call: -
v_call: TRBV7-2
clone_size: -
j_call: TRBJ2-7

cdr3_nt: TGCAGTGCTGGTCTAGCGGGGTCAACCACAGATACGCAGTATTTT
cdr3_aa: CSAGLAGSTTDTQYF
d_call: TRBD2
v_call: TRBV20-1
clone_size: few
j_call: TRBJ2-3

cdr3_nt: TGTGCCAGCAGCCTCACCCCGAACCAGCGGGACCGAACAGGGGAGCAGTTCTTC
cdr3_aa: CASSLTPNQRDRTGEQFF
d_call: -
v_call: TRBV7-6
clone_size: once
j_call: TRBJ2-1

cdr3_nt: TGTGCCAGCAGTCCGCCGGACAGATATCAGCCCCAGCATTTT
cdr3_aa: CASSPPDRYQPQHF
d_call: -
v_call: TRBV28
clone_size: many
j_call: TRBJ1-5

cdr3_nt: TGTGCCAGCAGCTCGACAAGACTACGGGAGTTCAATCAGCCCCAGCATTTT
cdr3_aa: CASSSTRLREFNQPQHF
d_call: -
v_call: TRBV5-6
clone_size: -
j_call: TRBJ1-5